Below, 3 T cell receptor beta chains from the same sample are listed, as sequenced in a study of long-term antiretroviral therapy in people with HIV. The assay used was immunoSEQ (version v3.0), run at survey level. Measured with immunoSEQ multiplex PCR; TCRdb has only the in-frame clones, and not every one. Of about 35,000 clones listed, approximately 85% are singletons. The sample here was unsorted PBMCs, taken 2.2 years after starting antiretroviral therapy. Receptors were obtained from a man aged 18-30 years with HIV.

The CDR3 spells CASSIWTGAYEQYF. CDR3 coding DNA: TGTGCCAGTAGTATCTGGACAGGGGCCTACGAGCAGTACTTC. The chain joins TRBV19 to TRBJ2-7, with 9 bases lining up with TRBD1. Trimming took 3 bases from V and 2 from J; bases not matched to a gene: 2. The V gene's germline CDR1 is LNHDA and CDR2 SQIVND (reference sequence). This CDR3 comprises 14 residues. Variable domain in full (rest from reference TRBV19 and TRBJ2-7): DGGITQSPKYLFRKEGQNVTLSCEQNLNHDAMYWYRQDPGQGLRLIYYSQIVNDFQKGDIAEGYSVSREKKESFPLTVTSAQKNPTAFYLCASSIWTGAYEQYFGPGTRLTVT.

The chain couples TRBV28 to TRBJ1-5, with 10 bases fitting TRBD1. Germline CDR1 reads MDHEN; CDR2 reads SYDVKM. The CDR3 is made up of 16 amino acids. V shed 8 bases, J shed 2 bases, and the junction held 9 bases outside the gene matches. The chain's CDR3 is CASGPGGQGRNQPQHF. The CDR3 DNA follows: TGTGCCAGCGGTCCAGGGGGACAGGGGCGCAATCAGCCCCAGCATTTT.

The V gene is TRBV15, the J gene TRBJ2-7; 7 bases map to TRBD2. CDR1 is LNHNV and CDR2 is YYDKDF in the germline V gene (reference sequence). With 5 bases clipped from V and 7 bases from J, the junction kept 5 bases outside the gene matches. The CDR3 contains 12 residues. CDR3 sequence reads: CATSHAGVEQYF. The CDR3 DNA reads TGTGCCACCAGCCATGCGGGGGTTGAGCAGTACTTC.